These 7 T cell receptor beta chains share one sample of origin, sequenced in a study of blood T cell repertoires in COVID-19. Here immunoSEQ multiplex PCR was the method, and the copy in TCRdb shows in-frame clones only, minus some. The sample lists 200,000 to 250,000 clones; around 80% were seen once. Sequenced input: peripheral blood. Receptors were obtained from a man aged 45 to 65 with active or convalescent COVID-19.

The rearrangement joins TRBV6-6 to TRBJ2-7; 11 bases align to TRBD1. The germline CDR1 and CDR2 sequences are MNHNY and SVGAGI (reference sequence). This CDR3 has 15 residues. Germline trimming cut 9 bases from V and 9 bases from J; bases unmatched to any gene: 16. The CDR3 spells CASILNRDRGFVQYF. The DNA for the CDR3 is TGTGCCAGTATCTTAAACCGGGACAGGGGGTTCGTGCAGTACTTC.

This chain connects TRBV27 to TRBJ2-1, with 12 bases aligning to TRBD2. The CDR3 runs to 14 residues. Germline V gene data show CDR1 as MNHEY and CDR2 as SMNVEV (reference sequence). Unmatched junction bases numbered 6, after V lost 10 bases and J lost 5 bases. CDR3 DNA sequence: TGTGCCACCCTAGCGGGAGGGCCCCACAATGAGCAGTTCTTC. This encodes CATLAGGPHNEQFF.

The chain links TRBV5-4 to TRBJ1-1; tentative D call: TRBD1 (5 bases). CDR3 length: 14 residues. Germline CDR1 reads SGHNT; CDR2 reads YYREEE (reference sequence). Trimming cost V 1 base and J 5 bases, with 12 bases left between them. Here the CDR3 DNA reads TGTGCCAGCAGCTTGCAGGGCGTATGGACTGAAGCTTTCTTT. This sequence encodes CASSLQGVWTEAFF.

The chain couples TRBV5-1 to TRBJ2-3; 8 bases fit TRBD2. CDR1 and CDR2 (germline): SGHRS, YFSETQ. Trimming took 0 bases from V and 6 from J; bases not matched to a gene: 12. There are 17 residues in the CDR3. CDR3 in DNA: TGCGCCAGCAGCTTGGAGTTTCAGTCGGCTAGCGGGGATACGCAGTATTTT. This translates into CASSLEFQSASGDTQYF.

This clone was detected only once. The CDR3 bases are TGTGCCAGCAGCTTAGGGGGGGGACCGATCAATCAGCCCCAGCATTTT. Translation gives CASSLGGGPINQPQHF. The chain combines TRBV7-2 with TRBJ1-5, with D possibly TRBD1 on 5 matching bases. Germline V gene sequence: CDR1 SGHTA, CDR2 FQGNSA. V shed 1 base and J shed 3 bases, with 13 bases lying between them. The CDR3 runs 16 residues.

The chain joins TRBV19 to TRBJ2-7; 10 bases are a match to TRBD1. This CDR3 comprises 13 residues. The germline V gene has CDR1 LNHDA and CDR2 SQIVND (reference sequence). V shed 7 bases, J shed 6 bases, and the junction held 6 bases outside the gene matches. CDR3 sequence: CASTPGQGLEQYF. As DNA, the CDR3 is TGTGCCAGTACACCGGGACAGGGGCTCGAGCAGTACTTC. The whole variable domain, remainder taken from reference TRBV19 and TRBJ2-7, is DGGITQSPKYLFRKEGQNVTLSCEQNLNHDAMYWYRQDPGQGLRLIYYSQIVNDFQKGDIAEGYSVSREKKESFPLTVTSAQKNPTAFYLCASTPGQGLEQYFGPGTRLTVT.

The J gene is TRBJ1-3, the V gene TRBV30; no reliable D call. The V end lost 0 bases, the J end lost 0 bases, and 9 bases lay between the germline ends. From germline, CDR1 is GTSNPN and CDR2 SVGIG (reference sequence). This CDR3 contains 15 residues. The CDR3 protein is CAWSVGMSSGNTIYF. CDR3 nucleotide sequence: TGTGCCTGGAGTGTCGGTATGAGCTCTGGAAACACCATATATTTT.